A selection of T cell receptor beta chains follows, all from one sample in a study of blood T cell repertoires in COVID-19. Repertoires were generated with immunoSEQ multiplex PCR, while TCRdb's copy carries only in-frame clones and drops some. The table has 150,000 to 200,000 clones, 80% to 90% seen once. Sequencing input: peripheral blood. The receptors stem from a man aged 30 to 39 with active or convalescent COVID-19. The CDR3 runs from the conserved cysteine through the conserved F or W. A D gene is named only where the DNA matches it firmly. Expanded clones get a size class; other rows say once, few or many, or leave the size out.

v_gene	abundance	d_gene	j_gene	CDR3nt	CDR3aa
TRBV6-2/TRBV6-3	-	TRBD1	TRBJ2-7	TGTGCCAGCAGTTACCTTGACAGGGGGCGAGGCGAGCAGTACTTC	CASSYLDRGRGEQYF
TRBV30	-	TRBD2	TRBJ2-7	TGTGCCTGGAGTGTAATAGCGGGAGGAGAGCAGTACTTC	CAWSVIAGGEQYF
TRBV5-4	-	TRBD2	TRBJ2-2	TGTGCCAGCAGCGGGAAAGCGGGGGGTGTGGCCGGGGAGCTGTTTTTT	CASSGKAGGVAGELFF
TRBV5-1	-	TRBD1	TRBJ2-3	TGCGCCAGCAGCTCGACAGGGCACCCTAGCACAGATACGCAGTATTTT	CASSSTGHPSTDTQYF
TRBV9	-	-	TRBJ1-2	TGTGCCACCAGCGGCCAGACGGGCGGGGTTGGCTACACCTTC	CATSGQTGGVGYTF
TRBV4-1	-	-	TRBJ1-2	TGCGCCAGCAGCCAAGATCCGGGAAGCGGCTATGGCTACACCTTC	CASSQDPGSGYGYTF
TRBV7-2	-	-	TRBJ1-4	TGTGCCAGCAGCTTGGGTATCGGGAGCCTTAATGAAAAACTGTTTTTT	CASSLGIGSLNEKLFF
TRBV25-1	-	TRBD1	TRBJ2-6	TGTGCCAGCAGTGACCCCAGGGGACAGGGGGCTGGGGCCAACGTCCTGACTTTC	CASSDPRGQGAGANVLTF
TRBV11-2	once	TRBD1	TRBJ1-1	TGTGCCAGCAGCTTAGTAGGTACAGGGGAGTCTGCTTTCTTT	CASSLVGTGESAFF
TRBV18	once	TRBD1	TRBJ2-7	TGTGCCAGCTCCCGACAGGGGGCAACCTACGAGCAGTACTTC	CASSRQGATYEQYF
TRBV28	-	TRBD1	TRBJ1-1	TGTGCCAGCAGTTCCCACGGACAGGGAATGTCAGCTTTCTTT	CASSSHGQGMSAFF
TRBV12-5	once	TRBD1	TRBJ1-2	TGTGCTAGTGACGGGACAGGGAGTGTGGACTATGGCTACACCTTC	CASDGTGSVDYGYTF
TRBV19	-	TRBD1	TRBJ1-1	TGTGCCAGTAGTATTGCGGCAGGGGGCAACACTGAAGCTTTCTTT	CASSIAAGGNTEAFF
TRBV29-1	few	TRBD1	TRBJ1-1	TGCAGCGGGAACGACAGGGAAAATGAAGCTTTCTTT	CSGNDRENEAFF
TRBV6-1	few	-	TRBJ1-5	TGTGCCAGCAGTGAGACAGTTTATAGCAATCAGCCCCAGCATTTT	CASSETVYSNQPQHF
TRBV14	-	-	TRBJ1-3	TGTGCCAGCAGCCCCCCCGGGAGCTCTGGAAACACCATATATTTT	CASSPPGSSGNTIYF
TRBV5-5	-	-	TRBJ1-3	TGTGCCAGCAGCTTGGAAGGAGGCAGGGGTTTGGGAAACACCATATATTTT	CASSLEGGRGLGNTIYF
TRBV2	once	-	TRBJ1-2	TGTGCCAGCAGTGAAGCGAGGGCCGCTTCCGGCTACACCTTC	CASSEARAASGYTF
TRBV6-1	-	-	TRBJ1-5	TGTGCCAGCAGTGAACAACAGGGTAATCAGCCCCAGCATTTT	CASSEQQGNQPQHF
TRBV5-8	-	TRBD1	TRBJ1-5	TGTGCCAGCGTATTCCAGGGGGCCCAGCCCCAGCATTTT	CASVFQGAQPQHF
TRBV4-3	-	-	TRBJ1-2	TGCGCCAGCAGCCAAGTCGGCAGCGGGGGCCTTAACTATGGCTACACCTTC	CASSQVGSGGLNYGYTF
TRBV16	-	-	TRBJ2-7	TGTGCCAGCAGCCGGACAGAACCCTACGAGCAGTACTTC	CASSRTEPYEQYF
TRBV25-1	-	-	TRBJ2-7	TGTGCCAGCACCTTGAGCGGAACCCCCTCCTACGAGCAGTACTTC	CASTLSGTPSYEQYF
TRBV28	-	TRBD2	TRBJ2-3	TGTGCCAGCACCCGCGGGGGTCGCACAGATACGCAGTATTTT	CASTRGGRTDTQYF
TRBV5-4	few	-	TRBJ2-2	TGTGCCAGCAGCTTGGGGCAGAACACCGGGGAGCTGTTTTTT	CASSLGQNTGELFF
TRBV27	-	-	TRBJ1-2	TGTGCCAGCAGTGCATGGGACAATGATAACTATGGCTACACCTTC	CASSAWDNDNYGYTF
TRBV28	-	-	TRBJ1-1	TGTGCCAGCAGTCTAGGCGGGGAAATGAACACTGAAGCTTTCTTT	CASSLGGEMNTEAFF
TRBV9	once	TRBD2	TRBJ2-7	TGTGCCAGCAGCGTAGAGGCTAGCGGAGCCTACGAGCAGTACTTC	CASSVEASGAYEQYF
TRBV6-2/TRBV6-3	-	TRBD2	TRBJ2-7	TGTGCCAGCAGTTCATTTCTAGCGGCGTCCTACGAGCAGTACTTC	CASSSFLAASYEQYF
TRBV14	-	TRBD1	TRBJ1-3	TGTGCCAGCAGCCAATTCTGGACAGGGCCCCCTGGAAACACCATATATTTT	CASSQFWTGPPGNTIYF
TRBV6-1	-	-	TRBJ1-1	TGTGCCAGCAGTGAAGCCGCCAAGGGGATGAACACTGAAGCTTTCTTT	CASSEAAKGMNTEAFF
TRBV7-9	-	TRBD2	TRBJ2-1	TGTGCCAGCAGCCCGCGGGGGAGTGATTACAATGAGCAGTTCTTC	CASSPRGSDYNEQFF
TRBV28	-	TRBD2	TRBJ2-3	TGTGCCAGCAGCTCAAGCGGGGGGCGGACAGATACGCAGTATTTT	CASSSSGGRTDTQYF